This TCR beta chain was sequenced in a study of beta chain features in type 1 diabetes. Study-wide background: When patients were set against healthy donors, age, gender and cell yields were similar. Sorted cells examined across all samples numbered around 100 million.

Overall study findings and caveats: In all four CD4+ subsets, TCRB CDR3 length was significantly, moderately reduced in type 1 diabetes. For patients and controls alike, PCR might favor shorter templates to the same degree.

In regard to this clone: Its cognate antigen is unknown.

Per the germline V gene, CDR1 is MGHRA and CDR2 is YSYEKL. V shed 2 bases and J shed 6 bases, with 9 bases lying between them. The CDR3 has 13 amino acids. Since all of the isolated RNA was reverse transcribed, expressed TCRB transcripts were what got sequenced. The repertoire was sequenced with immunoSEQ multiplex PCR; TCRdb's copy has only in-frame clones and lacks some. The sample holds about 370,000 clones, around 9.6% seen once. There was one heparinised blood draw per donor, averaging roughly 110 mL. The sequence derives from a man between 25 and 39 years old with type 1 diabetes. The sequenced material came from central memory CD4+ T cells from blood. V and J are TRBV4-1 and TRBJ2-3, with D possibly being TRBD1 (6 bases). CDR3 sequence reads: CASSQMGADTQYF. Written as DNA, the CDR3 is TGCGCCAGCAGCCAAATGGGGGCGGATACGCAGTATTTT.